The source of this TCR beta chain is a study of vaccination effects on CD4 cells after COVID-19. As to this clone: Its antigen is currently unknown.

Prior to sequencing, the ViraFEST assay stimulated PBMC with viral peptide pools, which expanded the antigen-specific CD4+ T cells. It was after 10 days of culture that CD4+ T cells were isolated. PCR confirmed that the person was infected with SARS-CoV-2 between March and December 2020. At days 3 and 7, half of the medium was exchanged for IL-2 medium. Germline lookup yields CDR1 MNHNY and CDR2 SVGAGI (reference sequence). Trimming pared 8 bases from V and 7 bases from J, leaving 17 bases between. The CDR3 spans 13 residues. Findings and caveats of the study: Marked contraction was observed in infection-induced and vaccine-induced clones late after vaccination.

Measured with immunoSEQ multiplex PCR; TCRdb has only the in-frame clones, and not every one. The sample has 70,000 or so clones, around 70% seen once. V usage is TRBV6-6 and J usage is TRBJ2-5, with TRBD2 as a possible D gene (5 bases). Sequencing was performed on CD4+ T cells from PBMCs cultured with HIV peptides, taken before COVID-19 vaccination. The sample's subset: HIV-1 Nef peptide pool negative control/reference culture. The sequence was collected from a human donor who had a prior SARS-CoV-2 infection. The CDR3 reads CASHILAEGTQYF. CDR3 DNA: TGTGCCAGCCATATCCTAGCTGAGGGGACCCAGTACTTC.